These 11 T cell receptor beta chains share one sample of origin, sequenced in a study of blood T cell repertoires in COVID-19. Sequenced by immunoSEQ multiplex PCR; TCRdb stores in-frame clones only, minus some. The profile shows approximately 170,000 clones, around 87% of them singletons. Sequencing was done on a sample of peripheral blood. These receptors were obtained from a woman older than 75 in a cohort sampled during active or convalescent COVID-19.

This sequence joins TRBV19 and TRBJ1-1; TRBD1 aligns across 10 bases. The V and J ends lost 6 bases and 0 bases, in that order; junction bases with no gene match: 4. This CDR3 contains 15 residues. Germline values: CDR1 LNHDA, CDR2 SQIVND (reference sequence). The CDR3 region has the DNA TGTGCCAGTAGAGGGGGACAGGGGATGAACACTGAAGCTTTCTTT. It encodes CASRGGQGMNTEAFF.

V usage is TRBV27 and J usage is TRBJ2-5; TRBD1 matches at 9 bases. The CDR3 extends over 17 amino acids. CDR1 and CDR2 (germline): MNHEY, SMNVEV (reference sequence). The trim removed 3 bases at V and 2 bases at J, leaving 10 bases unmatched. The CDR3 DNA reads TGTGCCAGCAGTTTCCGAGGGACAGGGCTACAACAAGAGACCCAGTACTTC. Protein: CASSFRGTGLQQETQYF.

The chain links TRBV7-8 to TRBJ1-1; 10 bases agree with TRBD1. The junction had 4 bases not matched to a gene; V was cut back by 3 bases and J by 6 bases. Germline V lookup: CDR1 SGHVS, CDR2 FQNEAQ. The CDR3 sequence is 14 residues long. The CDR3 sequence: CASSLGQGISEAFF. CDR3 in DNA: TGTGCCAGCAGCTTGGGACAGGGGATTTCTGAAGCTTTCTTT.

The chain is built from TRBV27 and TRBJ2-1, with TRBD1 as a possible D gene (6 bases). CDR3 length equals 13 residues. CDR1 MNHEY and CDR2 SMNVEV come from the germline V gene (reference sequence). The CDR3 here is CGSRGPSYNEQFF. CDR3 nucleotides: TGTGGTTCCAGGGGCCCCTCCTACAATGAGCAGTTCTTC.

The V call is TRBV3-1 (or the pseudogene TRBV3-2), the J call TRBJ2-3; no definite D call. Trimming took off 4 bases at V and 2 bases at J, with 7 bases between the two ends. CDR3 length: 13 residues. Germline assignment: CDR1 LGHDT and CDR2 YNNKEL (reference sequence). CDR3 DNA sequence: TGTGCCAGCAGCCCTTCCCCCACAGATACGCAGTATTTT. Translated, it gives CASSPSPTDTQYF.

CDR3 loop: CASSLVRGAFAAEAFF. For the CDR3, the DNA is TGTGCCAGCAGCTTAGTTCGGGGGGCCTTTGCGGCTGAAGCTTTCTTT. The chain combines TRBV11-3 with TRBJ1-1; the D gene is possibly TRBD1 (6 bases). V lost 1 base and J lost 6, with 18 bases in between. This CDR3 region has 16 residues. The germline V gene has CDR1 SGHNT and CDR2 YENEEA.

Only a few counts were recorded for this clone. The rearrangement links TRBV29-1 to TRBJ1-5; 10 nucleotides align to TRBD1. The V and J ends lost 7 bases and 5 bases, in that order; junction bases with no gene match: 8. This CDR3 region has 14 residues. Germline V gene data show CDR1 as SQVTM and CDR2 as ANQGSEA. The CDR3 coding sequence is TGCAGCGCTCAGACAGGGGGCGGGGATCAGCCCCAGCATTTT. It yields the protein CSAQTGGGDQPQHF. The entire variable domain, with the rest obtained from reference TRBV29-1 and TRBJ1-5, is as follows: SAVISQKPSRDICQRGTSLTIQCQVDSQVTMMFWYRQQPGQSLTLIATANQGSEATYESGFVIDKFPISRPNLTFSTLTVSNMSPEDSSIYLCSAQTGGGDQPQHFGDGTRLSIL.

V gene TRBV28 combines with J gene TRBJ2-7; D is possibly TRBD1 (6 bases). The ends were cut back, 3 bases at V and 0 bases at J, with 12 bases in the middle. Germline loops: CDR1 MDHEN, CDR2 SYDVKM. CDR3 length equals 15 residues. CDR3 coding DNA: TGTGCCAGCAGTTTTCCACAGGGCGTCTCCTACGAGCAGTACTTC. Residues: CASSFPQGVSYEQYF. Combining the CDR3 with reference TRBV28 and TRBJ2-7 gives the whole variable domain DVKVTQSSRYLVKRTGEKVFLECVQDMDHENMFWYRQDPGLGLRLIYFSYDVKMKEKGDIPEGYSVSREKKERFSLILESASTNQTSMYLCASSFPQGVSYEQYFGPGTRLTVT.

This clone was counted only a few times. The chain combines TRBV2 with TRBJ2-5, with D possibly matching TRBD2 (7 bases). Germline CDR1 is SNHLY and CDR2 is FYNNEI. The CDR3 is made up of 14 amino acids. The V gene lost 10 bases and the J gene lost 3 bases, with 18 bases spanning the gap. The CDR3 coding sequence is TGTGCCACCCAGAGGGGGGGGCGTAAAGAGACCCAGTACTTC. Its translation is CATQRGGRKETQYF.

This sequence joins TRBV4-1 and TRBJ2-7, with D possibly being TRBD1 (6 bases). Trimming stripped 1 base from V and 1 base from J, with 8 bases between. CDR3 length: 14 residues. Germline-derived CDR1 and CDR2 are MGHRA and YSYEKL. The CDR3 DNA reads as TGCGCCAGCAGCCAAGGTCAGGGGTCCTACGAGCAGTACTTC. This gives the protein CASSQGQGSYEQYF.

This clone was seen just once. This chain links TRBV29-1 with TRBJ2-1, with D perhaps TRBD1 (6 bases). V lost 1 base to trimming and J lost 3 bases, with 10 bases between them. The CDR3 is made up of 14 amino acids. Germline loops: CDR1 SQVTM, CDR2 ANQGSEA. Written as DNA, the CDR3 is TGCAGCGTTGAAGTTATGACAGGCTACAATGAGCAGTTCTTC. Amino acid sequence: CSVEVMTGYNEQFF.